Reported below is one T cell receptor beta chain. A mixed TRB-A/B primer pool amplified rearranged TRB by multiplex touch-down PCR. Via MiXCR, TCRdb re-called the multiplex PCR reads, giving one row per CDR3 protein. Here the sample spans 5,500 to 6,500 distinct CDR3 sequences, under 30% being singletons. The CDR3 covers 12 residues. Germline-derived CDR1 and CDR2 are SQVTM and ANQGSEA. V dropped 3 bases and J dropped 4 bases, with 9 bases sitting between them. The sample comes from a study of T cell repertoires in aging, cancer and after chemotherapy. TCR beta rearrangements were amplified from peripheral blood genomic DNA.

The V call is TRBV29-1, the J call TRBJ1-2, with D unclear. The sample taken for sequencing was blood. The TCR comes from a human donor in good health. This CDR3 is CSVDGGSYGYTF. DNA for the CDR3: TGCAGCGTTGATGGAGGCAGCTATGGCTACACCTTC.